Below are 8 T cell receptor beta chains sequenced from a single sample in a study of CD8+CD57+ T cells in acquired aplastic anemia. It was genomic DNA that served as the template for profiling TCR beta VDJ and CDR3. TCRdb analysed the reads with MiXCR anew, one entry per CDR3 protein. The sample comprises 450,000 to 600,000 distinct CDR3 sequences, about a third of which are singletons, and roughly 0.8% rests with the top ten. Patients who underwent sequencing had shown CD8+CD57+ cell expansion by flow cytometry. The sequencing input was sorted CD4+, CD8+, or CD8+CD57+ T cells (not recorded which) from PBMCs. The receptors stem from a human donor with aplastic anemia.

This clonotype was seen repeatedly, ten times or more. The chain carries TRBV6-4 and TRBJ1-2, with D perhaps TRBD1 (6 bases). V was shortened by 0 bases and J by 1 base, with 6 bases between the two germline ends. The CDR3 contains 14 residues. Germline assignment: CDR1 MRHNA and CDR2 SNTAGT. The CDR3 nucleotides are TGTGCCAGCAGTGACTCGGACAGTAACTATGGCTACACCTTC. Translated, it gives CASSDSDSNYGYTF.

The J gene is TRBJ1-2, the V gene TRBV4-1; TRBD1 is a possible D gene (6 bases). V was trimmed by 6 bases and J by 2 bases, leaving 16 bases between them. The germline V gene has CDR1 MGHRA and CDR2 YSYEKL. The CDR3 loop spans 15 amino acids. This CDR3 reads CASSLTEQGNYGYTF. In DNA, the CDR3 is TGCGCCAGCAGTCTTACTGAACAGGGAAACTATGGCTACACCTTC.

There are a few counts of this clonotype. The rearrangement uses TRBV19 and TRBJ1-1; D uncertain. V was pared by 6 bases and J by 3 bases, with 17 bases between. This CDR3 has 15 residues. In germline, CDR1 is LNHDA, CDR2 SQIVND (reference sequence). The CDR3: CASSSVGVWDTEAFF. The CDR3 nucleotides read TGTGCCAGTAGCAGCGTCGGGGTGTGGGACACTGAAGCTTTCTTT.

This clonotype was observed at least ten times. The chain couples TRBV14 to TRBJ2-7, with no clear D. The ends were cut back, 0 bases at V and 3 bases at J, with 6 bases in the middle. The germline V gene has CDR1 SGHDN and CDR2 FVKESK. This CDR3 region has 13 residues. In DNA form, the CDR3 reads TGTGCCAGCAGCCAAGAAGGGCACTACGAGCAGTACTTC. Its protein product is CASSQEGHYEQYF.

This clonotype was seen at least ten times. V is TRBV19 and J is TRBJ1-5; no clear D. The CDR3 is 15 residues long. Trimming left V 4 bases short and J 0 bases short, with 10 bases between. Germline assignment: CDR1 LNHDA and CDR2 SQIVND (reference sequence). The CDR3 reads CASSKTANSNQPQHF. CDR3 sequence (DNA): TGTGCCAGTAGTAAGACTGCAAATAGCAATCAGCCCCAGCATTTT.

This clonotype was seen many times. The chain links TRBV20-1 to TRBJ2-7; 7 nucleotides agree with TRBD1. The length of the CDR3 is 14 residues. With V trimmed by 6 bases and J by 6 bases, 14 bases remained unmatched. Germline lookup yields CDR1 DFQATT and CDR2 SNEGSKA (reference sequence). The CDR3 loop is CSAPPRTGPFEQYF. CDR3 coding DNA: TGCAGTGCGCCCCCTAGGACAGGCCCCTTCGAGCAGTACTTC.

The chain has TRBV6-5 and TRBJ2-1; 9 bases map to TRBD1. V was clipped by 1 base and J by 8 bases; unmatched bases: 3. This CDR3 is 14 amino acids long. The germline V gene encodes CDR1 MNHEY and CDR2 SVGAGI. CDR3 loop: CASSYWTGADEQFF. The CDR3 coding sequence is TGTGCCAGCAGTTACTGGACAGGGGCGGATGAGCAGTTCTTC.

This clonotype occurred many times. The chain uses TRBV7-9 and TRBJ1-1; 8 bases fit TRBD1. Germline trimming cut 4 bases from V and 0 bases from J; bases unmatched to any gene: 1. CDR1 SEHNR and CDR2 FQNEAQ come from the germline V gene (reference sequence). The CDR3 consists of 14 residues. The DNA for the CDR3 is TGTGCCAGCAGCTGGACAGGGCTGAACACTGAAGCTTTCTTT. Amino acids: CASSWTGLNTEAFF.